The 24 T cell receptor beta chains presented below share a single source sample, sequenced in a study of blood T cell repertoires in COVID-19. Measured with immunoSEQ multiplex PCR; TCRdb has only the in-frame clones, and not every one. The sample yields approximately 13,000 clones, roughly 84% seen once. The source material was peripheral blood. The receptors originated from a middle-aged man with active or convalescent COVID-19.

V and J are TRBV29-1 and TRBJ2-2; 7 positions match TRBD1. Germline values: CDR1 SQVTM, CDR2 ANQGSEA. The J segment lost 2 bases and the V segment lost 4 bases, leaving 4 bases of the junction unmatched. The CDR3 loop spans 14 amino acids. CDR3 nucleotides: TGCAGCGTTGTGGGACAGCAAAACACCGGGGAGCTGTTTTTT. Translating gives CSVVGQQNTGELFF.

This sequence joins TRBV28 and TRBJ2-7; 7 bases fit TRBD2. V shed 4 bases, J shed 7 bases, and the junction held 7 bases outside the gene matches. This CDR3 has 13 amino acids. Germline CDR1 reads MDHEN; CDR2 reads SYDVKM. The CDR3 DNA sequence: TGTGCCAGCAGTTCCCCCGGGACTATTGAGCAGTACTTC. This codes for CASSSPGTIEQYF.

The chain combines TRBV19 with TRBJ2-6; TRBD2 aligns across 8 bases. The CDR3 runs 14 residues. Trimming took 3 bases from V and 15 from J; bases not matched to a gene: 10. The V gene's germline CDR1 is LNHDA and CDR2 SQIVND (reference sequence). The CDR3 sequence is CASSIETGGAALTF. In DNA form, the CDR3 reads TGTGCCAGTAGTATCGAAACCGGGGGGGCGGCCCTGACTTTC. The variable domain in full, with the rest retrieved from reference TRBV19 and TRBJ2-6, is DGGITQSPKYLFRKEGQNVTLSCEQNLNHDAMYWYRQDPGQGLRLIYYSQIVNDFQKGDIAEGYSVSREKKESFPLTVTSAQKNPTAFYLCASSIETGGAALTFGAGSRLTVL.

This rearrangement joins TRBV2 to TRBJ2-5; 8 positions match TRBD2. The CDR3 is 15 residues long. J was trimmed by 5 bases and V by 8 bases; bases with no gene match: 13. The germline V gene has CDR1 SNHLY and CDR2 FYNNEI. CDR3 region: CASAETRAGAETQYF. DNA of the CDR3: TGTGCCAGCGCCGAGACGCGAGCGGGAGCGGAGACCCAGTACTTC.

Written as DNA, the CDR3 is TGTGCCAGCAGCCCAGGGACAGCCGGCGAGAGGAACACTGAAGCTTTCTTT. Translation gives CASSPGTAGERNTEAFF. The chain couples TRBV7-8 to TRBJ1-1; 7 nucleotides align to TRBD1. The germline CDR1 and CDR2 sequences are SGHVS and FQNEAQ. The CDR3 has 17 amino acids. The V and J ends lost 5 bases and 1 base, in that order; junction bases with no gene match: 13.

The chain couples TRBV7-2 to TRBJ2-2; tentatively, D is TRBD1 (8 bases). Trimming removed 10 bases from V and 4 bases from J, with 19 bases in between. This CDR3 contains 15 residues. CDR1 is SGHTA, CDR2 FQGNSA, per germline. The chain's CDR3 is CATHRGGPATGELFF. CDR3 coding DNA: TGTGCCACCCACAGGGGGGGCCCTGCCACCGGGGAGCTGTTTTTT.

The chain uses TRBV14 and TRBJ2-1, with D perhaps TRBD2 (5 bases). The CDR3 totals 13 residues. Germline values: CDR1 SGHDN, CDR2 FVKESK. Trimming left V 3 bases short and J 12 bases short, with 15 bases between. The CDR3 DNA reads as TGTGCCAGCAGCCAGGACTTCCAGGCTGGGCAGTTCTTC. Encoded protein: CASSQDFQAGQFF.

The gene calls are TRBV5-5 and TRBJ2-1, with TRBD2 matching 8 bases. From germline, CDR1 is SGHKS and CDR2 YYEKEE (reference sequence). The CDR3 is made up of 15 amino acids. After removal of 2 bases from V and 9 bases from J, the junction contained 10 bases not matched to a gene. The CDR3 spells CASSFPSGGAGEQFF. Here the CDR3 DNA reads TGTGCCAGCAGCTTCCCCTCCGGGGGGGCTGGTGAGCAGTTCTTC.

The chain carries TRBV6-2 or TRBV6-3 and TRBJ1-5; tentatively, D is TRBD1 (6 bases). The CDR3 runs to 17 residues. Trimming shortened V by 0 bases and J by 4 bases, and 16 bases separated the two germline ends. Per the germline V gene, CDR1 is MNHEY and CDR2 is SVGEGT. CDR3 nucleotide sequence: TGTGCCAGCAGTTACTCCTCCTACAGGGTCCCAAATCAGCCCCAGCATTTT. Amino acids: CASSYSSYRVPNQPQHF.

This sequence joins TRBV29-1 and TRBJ2-1, with TRBD2 matching 10 bases. The CDR3 has 14 amino acids. Germline loops: CDR1 SQVTM, CDR2 ANQGSEA. The trim removed 3 bases at V and 3 bases at J, leaving 2 bases unmatched. The CDR3 DNA sequence: TGCAGCGTTGACCCTAGCGGGGGCTACAATGAGCAGTTCTTC. It specifies CSVDPSGGYNEQFF.

The gene calls are TRBV30 and TRBJ1-2, with a weak D call TRBD1 (5 bases). This CDR3 contains 18 residues. Germline V gives CDR1 GTSNPN, CDR2 SVGIG (reference sequence). Trimming stripped 0 bases from V and 0 bases from J, with 20 bases between. This chain's CDR3 is CAWSVLWGIQKANYGYTF. In nucleotides, the CDR3 is TGTGCCTGGAGTGTACTTTGGGGCATCCAGAAAGCTAACTATGGCTACACCTTC.

The chain carries TRBV2 and TRBJ1-5; 7 bases are shared with TRBD1. The J segment lost 3 bases and the V segment lost 5 bases, leaving 4 bases of the junction unmatched. Germline assignment: CDR1 SNHLY and CDR2 FYNNEI. The CDR3 totals 14 residues. For the CDR3, the DNA is TGTGCCAGCAGTCAGGGACAGCTCAATCAGCCCCAGCATTTT. Residues: CASSQGQLNQPQHF.

The rearrangement uses TRBV7-3 and TRBJ2-5; 12 bases map to TRBD2. Germline CDR1 reads SGHTA; CDR2 reads FQGTGA. The junction had 4 bases not matched to a gene; V was cut back by 5 bases and J by 0 bases. This CDR3 contains 16 residues. CDR3 in amino acids: CASSRGLAGNQETQYF. In DNA form, the CDR3 reads TGTGCCAGCAGCCGAGGACTAGCGGGGAACCAAGAGACCCAGTACTTC. Complete variable domain (other parts from reference TRBV7-3 and TRBJ2-5): GAGVSQTPSNKVTEKGKYVELRCDPISGHTALYWYRQSLGQGPEFLIYFQGTGAADDSGLPNDRFFAVRPEGSVSTLKIQRTERGDSAVYLCASSRGLAGNQETQYFGPGTRLLVL.

The chain carries TRBV29-1 and TRBJ1-1; 7 positions match TRBD1. In germline, CDR1 is SQVTM, CDR2 ANQGSEA. V trimming: 6 bases; J trimming: 6 bases; junction bases outside the gene matches: 4. This CDR3 has 11 residues. Written as DNA, the CDR3 is TGCAGCGTAGGGACAGACGCTGAAGCTTTCTTT. Its protein product is CSVGTDAEAFF.

The chain couples TRBV30 to TRBJ2-7, with TRBD2 identical over 7 bases. This CDR3 spans 14 amino acids. Losses at the gene ends were 2 bases for V and 3 bases for J; bases not matched to a gene: 7. Germline lookup yields CDR1 GTSNPN and CDR2 SVGIG (reference sequence). DNA for the CDR3: TGTGCCTGGAGTCCGGGAGGACGGATCTACGAGCAGTACTTC. It encodes CAWSPGGRIYEQYF.

J is TRBJ1-4 and V is TRBV7-2, with D maybe TRBD1 (5 bases). CDR1 and CDR2 (germline): SGHTA, FQGNSA. The CDR3 covers 15 residues. V was trimmed by 0 bases and J by 7 bases, leaving 12 bases between them. CDR3 sequence: CASSLARGAAEKLFF. The CDR3 coding sequence is TGTGCCAGCAGCTTAGCGCGCGGGGCCGCTGAAAAACTGTTTTTT. Together with reference TRBV7-2 and TRBJ1-4, the CDR3 gives the full variable domain: GAGVSQSPSNKVTEKGKDVELRCDPISGHTALYWYRQSLGQGLEFLIYFQGNSAPDKSGLPSDRFSAERTGGSVSTLTIQRTQQEDSAVYLCASSLARGAAEKLFFGSGTQLSVL.

The chain joins TRBV5-1 to TRBJ2-5, with TRBD1 matching 11 bases. J gave up 4 bases and V 4 bases, and 3 bases lay outside the gene matches. CDR3 length: 14 residues. From germline, CDR1 is SGHRS and CDR2 YFSETQ. CDR3 region: CASSPGTGGETQYF. As DNA, the CDR3 is TGCGCCAGCAGCCCCGGGACAGGGGGAGAGACCCAGTACTTC.

J is TRBJ1-2 and V is TRBV2; a possible D gene is TRBD1 (5 bases). This CDR3 spans 11 amino acids. Germline-derived CDR1 and CDR2 are SNHLY and FYNNEI. CDR3 nucleotide sequence: TGTGCTAAGGACATCAACTATGGCTACACCTTC. This translates into CAKDINYGYTF.

This sequence joins TRBV28 and TRBJ1-1; 7 bases line up with TRBD1. CDR3 length equals 17 residues. The V and J ends lost 5 bases and 1 base, in that order; junction bases with no gene match: 13. In germline, CDR1 is MDHEN, CDR2 SYDVKM. The CDR3 here is CASSPPQGVVSNTEAFF. DNA for the CDR3: TGTGCCAGCAGTCCCCCTCAGGGGGTGGTATCGAACACTGAAGCTTTCTTT.

A single count supports this clone. The CDR3 is CAVSTGLNSPLHF. The CDR3 coding sequence is TGTGCCGTGTCGACAGGGCTGAATTCACCCCTCCACTTT. The V and J genes are TRBV6-5 and TRBJ1-6, with 7 bases that match TRBD1. This CDR3 contains 13 residues. Germline assignment: CDR1 MNHEY and CDR2 SVGAGI. V dropped 11 bases and J dropped 7; count of bases not matched to a gene: 8.

J is TRBJ2-1 and V is TRBV5-1; the D gene is possibly TRBD1 (5 bases). Trimming took 0 bases from V and 7 from J, leaving 14 bases between them. The germline V gene has CDR1 SGHRS and CDR2 YFSETQ. The CDR3 loop spans 15 amino acids. CDR3 residues: CASSLEGFPLNEQFF. The CDR3 region has the DNA TGCGCCAGCAGCTTGGAGGGGTTCCCCCTAAATGAGCAGTTCTTC.

This clone appeared a single time. The rearrangement joins TRBV12-3 or TRBV12-4 to TRBJ1-1; TRBD1 matches 8 bases. J gave up 10 bases and V 1 base, and 2 bases lay outside the gene matches. The CDR3 length is 12 residues. The CDR3 loop reads CASSLGTGRAFF. As DNA, the CDR3 is TGTGCCAGCAGTTTAGGGACAGGGAGAGCTTTCTTT.

This clone came up once. The chain is built from TRBV6-5 and TRBJ2-7; TRBD1 matches at 7 bases. The ends lost 6 bases at V and 2 bases at J; junction bases unmatched: 7. The CDR3 is 14 residues long. CDR1 and CDR2 from the germline V gene are MNHEY and SVGAGI. CDR3 DNA: TGTGCCAGCAGCGCGTTCAGGGGGACCTACGAGCAGTACTTC. Protein sequence: CASSAFRGTYEQYF.

This clone was counted between two and nine times. V usage is TRBV28 and J usage is TRBJ1-2; 9 bases map to TRBD1. CDR1 and CDR2 from the germline V gene are MDHEN and SYDVKM. V lost 6 bases, J lost 4 bases, and 9 bases stayed unmatched. CDR3 length equals 15 residues. The CDR3 DNA is TGTGCCAGCAGGGCCCAACAGGGGGCGGGCTATGGCTACACCTTC. Protein sequence: CASRAQQGAGYGYTF.